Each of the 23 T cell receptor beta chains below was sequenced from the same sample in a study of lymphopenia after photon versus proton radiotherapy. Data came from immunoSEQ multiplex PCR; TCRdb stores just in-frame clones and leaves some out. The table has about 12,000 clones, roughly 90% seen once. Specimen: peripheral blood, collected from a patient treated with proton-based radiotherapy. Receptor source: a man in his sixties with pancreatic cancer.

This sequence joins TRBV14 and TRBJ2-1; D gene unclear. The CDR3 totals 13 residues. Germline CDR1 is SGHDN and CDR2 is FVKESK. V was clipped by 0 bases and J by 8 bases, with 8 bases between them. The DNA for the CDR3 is TGTGCCAGCAGCCAAGATCTGGAGCATGAGCAGTTCTTC. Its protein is CASSQDLEHEQFF.

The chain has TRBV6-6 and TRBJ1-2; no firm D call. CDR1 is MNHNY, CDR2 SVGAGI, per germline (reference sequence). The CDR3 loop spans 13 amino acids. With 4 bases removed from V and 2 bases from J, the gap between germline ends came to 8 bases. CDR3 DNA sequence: TGTGCCAGCAGTTCGGGCCCGAACTATGGCTACACCTTC. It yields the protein CASSSGPNYGYTF.

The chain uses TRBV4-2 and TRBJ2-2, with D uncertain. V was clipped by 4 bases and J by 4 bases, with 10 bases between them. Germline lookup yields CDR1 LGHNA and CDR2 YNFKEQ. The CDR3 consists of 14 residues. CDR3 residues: CASSLGVVTGELFF. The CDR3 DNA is TGTGCCAGCAGCCTTGGGGTTGTCACCGGGGAGCTGTTTTTT.

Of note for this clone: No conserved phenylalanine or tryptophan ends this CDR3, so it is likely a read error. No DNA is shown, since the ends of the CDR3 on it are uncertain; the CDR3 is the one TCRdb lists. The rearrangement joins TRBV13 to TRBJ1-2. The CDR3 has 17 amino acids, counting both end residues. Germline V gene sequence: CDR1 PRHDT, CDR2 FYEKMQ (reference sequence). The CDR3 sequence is CASRTRAERLSERPMAT.

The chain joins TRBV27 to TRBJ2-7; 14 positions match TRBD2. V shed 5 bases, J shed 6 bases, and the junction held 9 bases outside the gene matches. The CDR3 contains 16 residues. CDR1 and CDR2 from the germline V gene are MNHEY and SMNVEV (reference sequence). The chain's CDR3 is CASSGQPGLAGVEQYF. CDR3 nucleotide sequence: TGTGCCAGCAGTGGACAACCGGGACTAGCGGGAGTCGAGCAGTACTTC.

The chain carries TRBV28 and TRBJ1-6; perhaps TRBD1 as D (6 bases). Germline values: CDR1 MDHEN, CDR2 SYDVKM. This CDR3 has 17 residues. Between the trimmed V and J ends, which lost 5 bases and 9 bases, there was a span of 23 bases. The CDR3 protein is CASSTNLRTRGGSPLHF. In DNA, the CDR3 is TGTGCCAGCAGTACCAACCTCCGGACCCGAGGGGGTTCACCCCTCCACTTT.

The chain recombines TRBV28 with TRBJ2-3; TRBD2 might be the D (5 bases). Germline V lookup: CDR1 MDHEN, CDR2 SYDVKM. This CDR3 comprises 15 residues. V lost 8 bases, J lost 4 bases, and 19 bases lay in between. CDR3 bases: TGTGCCAGCGGCCCGCGAGGGAGAGTCTCAGATACGCAGTATTTT. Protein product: CASGPRGRVSDTQYF.

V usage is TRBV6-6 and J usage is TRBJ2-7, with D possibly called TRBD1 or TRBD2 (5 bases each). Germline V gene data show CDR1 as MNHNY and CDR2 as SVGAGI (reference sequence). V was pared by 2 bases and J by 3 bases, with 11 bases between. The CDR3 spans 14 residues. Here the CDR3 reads CASSYGGSRYEQYF. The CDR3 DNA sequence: TGTGCCAGCAGTTACGGGGGAAGTCGCTACGAGCAGTACTTC.

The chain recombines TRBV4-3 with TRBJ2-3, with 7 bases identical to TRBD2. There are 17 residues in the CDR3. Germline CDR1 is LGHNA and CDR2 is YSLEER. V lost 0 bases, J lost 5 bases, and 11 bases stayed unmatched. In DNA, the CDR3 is TGCGCCAGCAGCCAAGATTTCGGGAGCGGGACGGGAGATACGCAGTATTTT. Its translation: CASSQDFGSGTGDTQYF.

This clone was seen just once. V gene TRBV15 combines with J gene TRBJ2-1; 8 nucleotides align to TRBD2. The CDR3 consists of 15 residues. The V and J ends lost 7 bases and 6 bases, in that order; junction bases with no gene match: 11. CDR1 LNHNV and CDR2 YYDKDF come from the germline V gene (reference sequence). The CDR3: CATNPGLGRGNEQFF. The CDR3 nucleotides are TGTGCCACCAATCCGGGACTAGGAAGGGGCAATGAGCAGTTCTTC. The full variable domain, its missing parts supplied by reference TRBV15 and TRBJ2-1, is DAMVIQNPRYQVTQFGKPVTLSCSQTLNHNVMYWYQQKSSQAPKLLFHYYDKDFNNEADTPDNFQSRRPNTSFCFLDIRSPGLGDTAMYLCATNPGLGRGNEQFFGPGTRLTVL.

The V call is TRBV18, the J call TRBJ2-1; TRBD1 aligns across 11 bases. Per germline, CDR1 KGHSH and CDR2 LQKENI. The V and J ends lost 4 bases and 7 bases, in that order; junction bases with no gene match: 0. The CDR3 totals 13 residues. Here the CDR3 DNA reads TGTGCCAGCTCACGGGACAGGGGGAATGAGCAGTTCTTC. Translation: CASSRDRGNEQFF.

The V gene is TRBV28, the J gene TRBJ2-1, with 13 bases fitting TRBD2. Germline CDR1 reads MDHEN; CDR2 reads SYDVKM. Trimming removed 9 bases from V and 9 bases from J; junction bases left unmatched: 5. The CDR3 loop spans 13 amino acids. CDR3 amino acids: CASGLAGEAEQFF. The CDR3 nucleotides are TGTGCCAGTGGACTAGCGGGGGAGGCTGAGCAGTTCTTC.

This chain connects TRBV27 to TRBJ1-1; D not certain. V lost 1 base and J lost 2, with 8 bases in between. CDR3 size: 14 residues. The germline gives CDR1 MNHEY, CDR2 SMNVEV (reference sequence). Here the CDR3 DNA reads TGTGCCAGCAGTTTATGGGGTTCAAACACTGAAGCTTTCTTT. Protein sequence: CASSLWGSNTEAFF.

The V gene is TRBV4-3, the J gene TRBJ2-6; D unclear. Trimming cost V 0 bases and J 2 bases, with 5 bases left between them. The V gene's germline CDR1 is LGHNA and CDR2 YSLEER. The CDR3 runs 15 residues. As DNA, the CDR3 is TGCGCCAGCAGCCAAGACTCCACTGGGGCCAACGTCCTGACTTTC. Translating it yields CASSQDSTGANVLTF.

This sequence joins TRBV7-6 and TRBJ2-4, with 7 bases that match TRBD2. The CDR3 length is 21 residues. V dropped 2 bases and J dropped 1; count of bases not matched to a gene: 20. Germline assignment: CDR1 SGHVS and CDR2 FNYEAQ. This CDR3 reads CASSLMVGGRGSEWAKNIQYF. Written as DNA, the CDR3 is TGTGCCAGCAGCTTAATGGTCGGGGGGAGAGGGTCCGAATGGGCCAAAAACATTCAGTACTTC.

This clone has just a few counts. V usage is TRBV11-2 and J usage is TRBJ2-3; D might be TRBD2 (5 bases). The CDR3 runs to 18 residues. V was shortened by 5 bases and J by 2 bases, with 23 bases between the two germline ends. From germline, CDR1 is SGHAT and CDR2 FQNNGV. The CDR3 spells CASSPGTGVGIFTDTQYF. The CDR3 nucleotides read TGTGCCAGCAGCCCTGGTACCGGGGTGGGGATTTTCACAGATACGCAGTATTTT.

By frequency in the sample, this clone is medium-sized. The CDR3 is CATSLGQTNTGELFF. The CDR3 nucleotides are TGTGCCACCAGCTTGGGACAGACGAACACCGGGGAGCTGTTTTTT. This chain joins TRBV15 and TRBJ2-2; 7 bases are a match to TRBD1. Trimming cost V 5 bases and J 0 bases; bases outside gene matches: 3. Per germline, CDR1 LNHNV and CDR2 YYDKDF (reference sequence). The CDR3 is made up of 15 amino acids.

Written as DNA, the CDR3 is TGTGCCAGCAGCCAAGATCGGCAGTCCTACAATGAGCAGTTCTTC. It specifies CASSQDRQSYNEQFF. The chain links TRBV14 to TRBJ2-1; D is unresolved. The CDR3 has 15 residues. Trimming cost V 0 bases and J 1 base, with 7 bases left between them. Germline V lookup: CDR1 SGHDN, CDR2 FVKESK. Combining the CDR3 with reference TRBV14 and TRBJ2-1 gives the whole variable domain EAGVTQFPSHSVIEKGQTVTLRCDPISGHDNLYWYRRVMGKEIKFLLHFVKESKQDESGMPNNRFLAERTGGTYSTLKVQPAELEDSGVYFCASSQDRQSYNEQFFGPGTRLTVL.

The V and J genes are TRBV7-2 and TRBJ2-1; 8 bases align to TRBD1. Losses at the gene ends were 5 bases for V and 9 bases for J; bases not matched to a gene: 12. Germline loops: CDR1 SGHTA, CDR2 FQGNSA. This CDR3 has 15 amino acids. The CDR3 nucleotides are TGTGCCAGCAGCCGAGACGTGACAGGGGCTGGTGAGCAGTTCTTC. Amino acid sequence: CASSRDVTGAGEQFF.

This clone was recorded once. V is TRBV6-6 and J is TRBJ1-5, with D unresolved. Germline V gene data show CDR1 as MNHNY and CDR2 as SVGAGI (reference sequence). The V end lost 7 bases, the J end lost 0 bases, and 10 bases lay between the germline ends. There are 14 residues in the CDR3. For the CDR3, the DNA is TGTGCCAGCAAGGGTTTGAATAGCAATCAGCCCCAGCATTTT. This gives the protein CASKGLNSNQPQHF.

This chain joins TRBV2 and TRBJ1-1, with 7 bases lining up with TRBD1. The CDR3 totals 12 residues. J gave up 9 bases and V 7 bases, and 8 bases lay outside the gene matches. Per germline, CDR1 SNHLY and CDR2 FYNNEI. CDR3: CASMRQGVQAFF. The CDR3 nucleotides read TGTGCCAGCATGAGGCAGGGGGTCCAAGCTTTCTTT.

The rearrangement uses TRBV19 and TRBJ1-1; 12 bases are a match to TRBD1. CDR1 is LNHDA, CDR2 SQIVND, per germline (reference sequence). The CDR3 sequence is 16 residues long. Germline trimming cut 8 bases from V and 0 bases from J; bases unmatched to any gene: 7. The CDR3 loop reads CASRDRGQGMNTEAFF. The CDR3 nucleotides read TGTGCCAGTCGGGACAGGGGGCAAGGTATGAACACTGAAGCTTTCTTT.

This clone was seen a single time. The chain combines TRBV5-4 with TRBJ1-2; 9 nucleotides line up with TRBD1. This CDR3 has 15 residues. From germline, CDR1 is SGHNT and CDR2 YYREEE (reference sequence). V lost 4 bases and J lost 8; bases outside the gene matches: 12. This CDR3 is CASSTNRGQVNGYTF. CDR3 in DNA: TGTGCCAGCAGCACGAACAGGGGGCAGGTCAACGGCTACACCTTC.